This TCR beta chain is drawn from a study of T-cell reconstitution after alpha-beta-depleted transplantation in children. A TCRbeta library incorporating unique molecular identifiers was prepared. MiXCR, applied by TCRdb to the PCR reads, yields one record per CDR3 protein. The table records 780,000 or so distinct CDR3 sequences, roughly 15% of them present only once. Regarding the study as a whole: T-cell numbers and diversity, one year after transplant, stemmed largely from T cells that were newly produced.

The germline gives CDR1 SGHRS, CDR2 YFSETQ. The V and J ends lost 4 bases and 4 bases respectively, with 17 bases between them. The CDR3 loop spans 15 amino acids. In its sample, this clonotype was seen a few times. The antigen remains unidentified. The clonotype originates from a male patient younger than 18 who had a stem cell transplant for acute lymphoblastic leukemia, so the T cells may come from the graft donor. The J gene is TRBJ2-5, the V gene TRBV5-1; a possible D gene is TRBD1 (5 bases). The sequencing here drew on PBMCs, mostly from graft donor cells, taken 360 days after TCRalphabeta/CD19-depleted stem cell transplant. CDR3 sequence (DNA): TGCGCCAGCAGCATGAACGCAGGGAAAGGAGAGACCCAGTACTTC. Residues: CASSMNAGKGETQYF.